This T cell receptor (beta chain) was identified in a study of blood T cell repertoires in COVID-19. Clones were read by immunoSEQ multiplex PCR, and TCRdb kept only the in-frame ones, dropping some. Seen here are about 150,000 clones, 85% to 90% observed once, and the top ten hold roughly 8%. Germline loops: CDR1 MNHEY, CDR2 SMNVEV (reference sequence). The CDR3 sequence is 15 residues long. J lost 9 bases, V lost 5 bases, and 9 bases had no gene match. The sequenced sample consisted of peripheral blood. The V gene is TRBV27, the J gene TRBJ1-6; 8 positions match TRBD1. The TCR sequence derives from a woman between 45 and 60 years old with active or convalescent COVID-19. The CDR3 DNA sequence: TGTGCCAGCAGTCAAACTGGACAGGGTAGTTCACCCCTCCACTTT. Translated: CASSQTGQGSSPLHF.